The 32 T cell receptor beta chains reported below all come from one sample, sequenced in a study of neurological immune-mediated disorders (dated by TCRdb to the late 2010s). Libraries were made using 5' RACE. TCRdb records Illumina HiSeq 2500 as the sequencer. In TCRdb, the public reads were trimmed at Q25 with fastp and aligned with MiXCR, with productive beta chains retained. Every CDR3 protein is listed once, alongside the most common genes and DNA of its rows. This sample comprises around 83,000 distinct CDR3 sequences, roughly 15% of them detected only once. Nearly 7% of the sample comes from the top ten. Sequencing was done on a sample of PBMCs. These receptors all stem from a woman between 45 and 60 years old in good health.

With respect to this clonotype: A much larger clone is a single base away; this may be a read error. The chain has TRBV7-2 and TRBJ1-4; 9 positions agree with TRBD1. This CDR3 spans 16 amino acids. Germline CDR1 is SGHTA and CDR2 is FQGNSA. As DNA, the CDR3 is TGTGTCAGCAGCGGAGACCGGGACAGGGATCGTGAAAAACTGTTTTTT. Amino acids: CVSSGDRDRDREKLFF.

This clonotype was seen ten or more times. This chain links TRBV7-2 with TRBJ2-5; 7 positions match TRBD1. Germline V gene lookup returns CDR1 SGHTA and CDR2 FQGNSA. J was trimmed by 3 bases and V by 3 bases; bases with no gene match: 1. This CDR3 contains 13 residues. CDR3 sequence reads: CASSLGTEETQYF. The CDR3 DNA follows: TGTGCCAGCAGCTTGGGGACAGAAGAGACCCAGTACTTC.

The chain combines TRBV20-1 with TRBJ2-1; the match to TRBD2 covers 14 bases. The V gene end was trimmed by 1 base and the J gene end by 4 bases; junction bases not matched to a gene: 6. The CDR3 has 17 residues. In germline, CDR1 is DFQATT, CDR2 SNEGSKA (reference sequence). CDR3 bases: TGCAGTGCTAGAGGGACTAGCGGGGGGTCACGTTACAATGAGCAGTTCTTC. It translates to CSARGTSGGSRYNEQFF.

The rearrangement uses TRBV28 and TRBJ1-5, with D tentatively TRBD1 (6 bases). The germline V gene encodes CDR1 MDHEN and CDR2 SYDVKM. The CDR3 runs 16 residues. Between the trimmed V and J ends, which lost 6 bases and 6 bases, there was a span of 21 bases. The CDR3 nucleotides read TGTGCCAGCAGCCGACTGGCAGGGGACTCAGGTCAGCCCCAGCATTTT. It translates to CASSRLAGDSGQPQHF.

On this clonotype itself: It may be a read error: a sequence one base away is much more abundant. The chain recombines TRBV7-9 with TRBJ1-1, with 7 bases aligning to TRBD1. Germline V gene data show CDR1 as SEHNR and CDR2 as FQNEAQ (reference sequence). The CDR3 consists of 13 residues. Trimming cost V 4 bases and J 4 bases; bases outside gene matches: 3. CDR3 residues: CASSSTGTTEAFF. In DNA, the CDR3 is TGTGCCAGCAGCTCGACAGGGACCACTGAAGCTTTCTTT.

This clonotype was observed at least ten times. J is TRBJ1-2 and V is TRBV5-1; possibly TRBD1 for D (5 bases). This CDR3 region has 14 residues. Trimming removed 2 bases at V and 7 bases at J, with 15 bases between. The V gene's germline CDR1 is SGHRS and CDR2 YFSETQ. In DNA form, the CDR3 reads TGCGCCAGCAGCTTCGGACCGACAGCGGGTGGCTACACCTTC. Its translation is CASSFGPTAGGYTF.

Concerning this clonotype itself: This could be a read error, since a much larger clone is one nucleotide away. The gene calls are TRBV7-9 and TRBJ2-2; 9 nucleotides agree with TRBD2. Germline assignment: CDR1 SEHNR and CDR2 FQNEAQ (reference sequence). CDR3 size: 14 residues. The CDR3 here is CSSSLSGSHGELFF. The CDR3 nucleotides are TGTTCCAGCAGCCTTAGCGGGAGCCACGGGGAGCTGTTTTTT.

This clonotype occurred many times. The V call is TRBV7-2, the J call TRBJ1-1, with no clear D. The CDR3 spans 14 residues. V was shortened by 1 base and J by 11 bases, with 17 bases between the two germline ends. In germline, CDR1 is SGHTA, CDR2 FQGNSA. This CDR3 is CASSLVGRPYGAFF. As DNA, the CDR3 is TGTGCCAGCAGCTTAGTAGGCAGGCCCTATGGGGCTTTCTTT.

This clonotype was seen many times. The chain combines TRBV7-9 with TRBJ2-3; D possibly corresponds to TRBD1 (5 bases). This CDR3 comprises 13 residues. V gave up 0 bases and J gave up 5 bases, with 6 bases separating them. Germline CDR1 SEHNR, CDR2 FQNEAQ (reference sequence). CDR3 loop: CASSLAGEDTQYF. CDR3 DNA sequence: TGTGCCAGCAGCTTAGCAGGGGAAGATACGCAGTATTTT.

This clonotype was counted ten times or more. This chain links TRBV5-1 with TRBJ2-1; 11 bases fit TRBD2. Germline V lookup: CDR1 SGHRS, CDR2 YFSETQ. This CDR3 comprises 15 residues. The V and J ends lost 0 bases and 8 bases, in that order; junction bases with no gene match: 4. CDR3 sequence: CASSLALAGGYEQFF. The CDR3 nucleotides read TGCGCCAGCAGCTTGGCCCTAGCGGGAGGCTATGAGCAGTTCTTC.

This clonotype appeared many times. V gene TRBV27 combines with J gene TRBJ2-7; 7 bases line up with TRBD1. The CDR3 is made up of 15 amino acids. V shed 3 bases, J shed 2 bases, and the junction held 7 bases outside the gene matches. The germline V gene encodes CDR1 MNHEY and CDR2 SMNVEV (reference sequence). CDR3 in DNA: TGTGCCAGCAGTTTCGACAGGGAGATCCCCTACGAGCAGTACTTC. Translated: CASSFDREIPYEQYF.

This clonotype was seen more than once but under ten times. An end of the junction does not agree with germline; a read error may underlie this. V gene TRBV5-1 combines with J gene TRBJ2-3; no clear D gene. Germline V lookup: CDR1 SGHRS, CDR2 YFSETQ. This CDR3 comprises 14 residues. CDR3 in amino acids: CASSLSDSTDTQYF. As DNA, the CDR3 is TGTGCCAGCAGCTTGTCCGACAGCACAGATACGCAGTATTTT.

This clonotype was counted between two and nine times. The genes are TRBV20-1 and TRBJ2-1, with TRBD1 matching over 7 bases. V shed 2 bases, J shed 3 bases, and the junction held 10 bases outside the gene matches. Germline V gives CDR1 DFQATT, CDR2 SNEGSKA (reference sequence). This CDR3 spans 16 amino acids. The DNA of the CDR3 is TGCAGTGCTAGATCAAACCAGGGGGTGATCTACAATGAGCAGTTCTTC. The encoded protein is CSARSNQGVIYNEQFF.

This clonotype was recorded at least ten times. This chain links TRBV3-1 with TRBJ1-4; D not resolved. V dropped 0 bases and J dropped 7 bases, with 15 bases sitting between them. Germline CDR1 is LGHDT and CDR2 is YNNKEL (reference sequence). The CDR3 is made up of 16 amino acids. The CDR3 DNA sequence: TGTGCCAGCAGCCAAGACCGGGTCATGGAGGGTGAAAAACTGTTTTTT. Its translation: CASSQDRVMEGEKLFF.

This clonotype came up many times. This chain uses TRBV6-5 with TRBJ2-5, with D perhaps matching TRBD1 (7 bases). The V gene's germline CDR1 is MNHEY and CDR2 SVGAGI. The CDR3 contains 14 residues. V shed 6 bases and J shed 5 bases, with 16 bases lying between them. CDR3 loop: CASSRSTGRETQYF. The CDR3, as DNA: TGTGCCAGCAGCCGATCGACAGGGAGGGAGACCCAGTACTTC.

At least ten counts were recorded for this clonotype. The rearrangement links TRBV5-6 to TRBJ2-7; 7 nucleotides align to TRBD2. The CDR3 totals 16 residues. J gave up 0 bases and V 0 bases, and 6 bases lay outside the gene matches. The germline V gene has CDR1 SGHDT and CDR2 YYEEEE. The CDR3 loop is CASSLAPSGLSYEQYF. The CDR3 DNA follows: TGTGCCAGCAGCTTGGCCCCTAGCGGCCTCTCCTACGAGCAGTACTTC.

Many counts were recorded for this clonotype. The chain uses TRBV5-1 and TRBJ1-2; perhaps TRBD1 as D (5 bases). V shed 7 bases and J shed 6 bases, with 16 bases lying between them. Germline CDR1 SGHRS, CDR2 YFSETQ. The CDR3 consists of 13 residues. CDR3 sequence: CASRAQGRDGYTF. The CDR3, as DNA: TGCGCCAGCCGGGCTCAGGGACGCGATGGCTACACCTTC. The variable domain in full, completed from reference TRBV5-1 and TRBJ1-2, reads KAGVTQTPRYLIKTRGQQVTLSCSPISGHRSVSWYQQTPGQGLQFLFEYFSETQRNKGNFPGRFSGRQFSNSRSEMNVSTLELGDSALYLCASRAQGRDGYTFGSGTRLTVV.

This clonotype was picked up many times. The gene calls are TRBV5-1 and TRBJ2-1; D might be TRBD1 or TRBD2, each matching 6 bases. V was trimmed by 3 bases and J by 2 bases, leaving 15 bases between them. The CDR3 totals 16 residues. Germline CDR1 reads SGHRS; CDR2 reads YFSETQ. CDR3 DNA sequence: TGCGCCAGCAGCTCCGGGGGTGGGGGGCCCTACAATGAGCAGTTCTTC. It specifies CASSSGGGGPYNEQFF.

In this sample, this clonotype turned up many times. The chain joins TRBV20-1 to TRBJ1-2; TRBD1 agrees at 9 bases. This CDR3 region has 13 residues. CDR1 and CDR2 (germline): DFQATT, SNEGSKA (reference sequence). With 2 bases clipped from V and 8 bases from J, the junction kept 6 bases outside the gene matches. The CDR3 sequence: CSARMGTGRGYTF. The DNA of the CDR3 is TGCAGTGCTAGAATGGGGACAGGGCGGGGCTACACCTTC.

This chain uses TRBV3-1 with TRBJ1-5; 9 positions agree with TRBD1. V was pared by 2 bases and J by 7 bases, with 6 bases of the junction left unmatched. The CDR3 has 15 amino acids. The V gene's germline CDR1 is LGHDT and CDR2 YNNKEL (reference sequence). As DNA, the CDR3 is TGTGCCAGCAGCCAAAGGGACAGGGTAGGACAGCCCCAGCATTTT. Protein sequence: CASSQRDRVGQPQHF.

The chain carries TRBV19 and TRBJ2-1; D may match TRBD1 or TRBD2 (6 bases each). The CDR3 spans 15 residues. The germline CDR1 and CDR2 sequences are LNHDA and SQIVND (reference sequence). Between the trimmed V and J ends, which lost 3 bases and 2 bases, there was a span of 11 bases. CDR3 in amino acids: CASSIMGGAYNEQFF. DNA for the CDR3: TGTGCCAGTAGTATCATGGGGGGCGCCTACAATGAGCAGTTCTTC.

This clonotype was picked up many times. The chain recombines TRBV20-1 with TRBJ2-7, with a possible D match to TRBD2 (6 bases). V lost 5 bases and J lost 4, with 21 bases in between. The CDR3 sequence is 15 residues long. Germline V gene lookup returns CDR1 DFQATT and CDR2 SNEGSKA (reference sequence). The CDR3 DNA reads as TGCAGTGCTGGGGGGTTGGAGACCGGTAATTACGAGCAGTACTTC. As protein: CSAGGLETGNYEQYF.

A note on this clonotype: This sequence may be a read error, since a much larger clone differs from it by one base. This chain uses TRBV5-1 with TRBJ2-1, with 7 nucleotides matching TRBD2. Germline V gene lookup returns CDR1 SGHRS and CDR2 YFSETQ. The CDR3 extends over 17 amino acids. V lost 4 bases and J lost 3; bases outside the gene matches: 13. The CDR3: CASSGTGTSESYNEQFF. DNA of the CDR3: TGCGCCAGCAGCGGTACGGGAACTAGCGAAAGCTACAATGAGCAGTTCTTC.

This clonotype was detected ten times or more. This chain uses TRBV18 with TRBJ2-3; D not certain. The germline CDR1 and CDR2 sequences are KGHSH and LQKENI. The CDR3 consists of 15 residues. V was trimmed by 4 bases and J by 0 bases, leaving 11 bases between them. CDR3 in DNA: TGTGCCAGCTCACGCGTTACGTCTAGCACAGATACGCAGTATTTT. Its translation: CASSRVTSSTDTQYF.

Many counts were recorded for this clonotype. Here the CDR3 DNA reads TGTGCCAGCAGCTTTTGGGCGGGGGGTAGCACAGATACGCAGTATTTT. This translates into CASSFWAGGSTDTQYF. This rearrangement joins TRBV7-2 to TRBJ2-3; TRBD2 matches 8 bases. With V trimmed by 3 bases and J by 0 bases, 5 bases remained unmatched. The CDR3 has 16 amino acids. Germline CDR1 reads SGHTA; CDR2 reads FQGNSA.

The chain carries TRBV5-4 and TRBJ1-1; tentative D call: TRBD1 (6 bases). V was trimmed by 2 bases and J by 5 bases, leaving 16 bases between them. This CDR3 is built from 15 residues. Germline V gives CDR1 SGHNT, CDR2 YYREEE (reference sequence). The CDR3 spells CASSLAGGRGTEAFF. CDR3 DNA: TGTGCCAGCAGCTTAGCCGGGGGGCGCGGGACTGAAGCTTTCTTT. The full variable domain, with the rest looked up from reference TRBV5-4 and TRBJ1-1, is ETGVTQSPTHLIKTRGQQVTLRCSSQSGHNTVSWYQQALGQGPQFIFQYYREEENGRGNFPPRFSGLQFPNYSSELNVNALELDDSALYLCASSLAGGRGTEAFFGQGTRLTVV.

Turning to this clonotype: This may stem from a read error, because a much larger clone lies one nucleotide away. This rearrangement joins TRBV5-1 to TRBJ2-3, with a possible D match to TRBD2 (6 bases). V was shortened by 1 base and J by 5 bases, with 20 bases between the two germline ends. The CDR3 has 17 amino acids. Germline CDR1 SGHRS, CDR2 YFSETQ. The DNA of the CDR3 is TGCGCCAGCAGCTTGTATGTGGGAGGAGGGGCTCAAGATACGCAGTATTTT. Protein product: CASSLYVGGGAQDTQYF.

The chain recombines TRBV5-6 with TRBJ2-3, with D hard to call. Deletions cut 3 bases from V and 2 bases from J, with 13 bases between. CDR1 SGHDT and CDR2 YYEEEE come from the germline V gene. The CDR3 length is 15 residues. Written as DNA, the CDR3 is TGTGCCAGCAGCTACCCGGGCGGAAACACAGATACGCAGTATTTT. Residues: CASSYPGGNTDTQYF.

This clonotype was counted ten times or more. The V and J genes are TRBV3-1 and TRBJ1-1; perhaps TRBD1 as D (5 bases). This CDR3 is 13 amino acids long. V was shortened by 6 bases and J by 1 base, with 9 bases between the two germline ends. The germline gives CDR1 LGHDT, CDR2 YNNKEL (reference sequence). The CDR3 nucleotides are TGTGCCAGCAGTCGCGGGGGGAACACTGAAGCTTTCTTT. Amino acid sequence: CASSRGGNTEAFF.

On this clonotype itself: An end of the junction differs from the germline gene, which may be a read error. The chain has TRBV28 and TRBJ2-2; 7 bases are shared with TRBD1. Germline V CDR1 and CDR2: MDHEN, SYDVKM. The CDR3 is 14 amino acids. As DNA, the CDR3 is TGTGCCAGCAGTCAGCCGACAGGGACCAGGGAGCTGATTTTT. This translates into CASSQPTGTRELIF.

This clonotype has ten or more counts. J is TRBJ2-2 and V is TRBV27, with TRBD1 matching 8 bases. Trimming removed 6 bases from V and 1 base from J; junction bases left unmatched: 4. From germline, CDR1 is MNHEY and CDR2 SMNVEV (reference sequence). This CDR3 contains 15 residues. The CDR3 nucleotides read TGTGCCAGCAGAAGGGGACAGGAGAACACCGGGGAGCTGTTTTTT. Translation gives CASRRGQENTGELFF.

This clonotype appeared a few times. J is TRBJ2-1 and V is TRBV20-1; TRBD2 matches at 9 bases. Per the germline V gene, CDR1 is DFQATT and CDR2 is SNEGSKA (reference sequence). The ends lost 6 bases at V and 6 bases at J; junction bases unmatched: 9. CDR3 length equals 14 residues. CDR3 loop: CSAELAGYANEQFF. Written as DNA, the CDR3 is TGCAGTGCCGAACTAGCGGGCTATGCCAATGAGCAGTTCTTC.